This is a list of T cell receptor beta chains from one sample in a study of spatial heterogeneity in lung cancer. TCRdb re-analysed the 5' RACE reads in MiXCR, keeping a single row per CDR3 protein. The profile covers some 40,000 distinct CDR3 sequences, with 5% to 6.5% appearing a single time and 20% to 30% taken by the ten largest. Here the sequenced sample was PBMCs, taken at surgery. Receptors were obtained from a female donor with early-stage non-small cell lung cancer. The CDR3 runs from the conserved cysteine through the conserved F or W. The D gene is left open where the match is weak. Clone size is shown for a subset of rows, as once, few, many or a class of expanded clone.

j_gene | v_gene | d_gene | len | abundance | CDR3nt | CDR3aa
TRBJ1-6 | TRBV3-1 | . | 18 | many | TGTGCCAGCAGCCCCGGGATCCCCGGCCGGTCCTATAATTCACCCCTCCACTTT | CASSPGIPGRSYNSPLHF
TRBJ2-7 | TRBV20-1 | . | 11 | many | TGCAGTGCCGACATCGCCTACGAGCAGTACTTC | CSADIAYEQYF
TRBJ2-6 | TRBV15 | TRBD1 | 16 | . | TGTGCCACCAGCGGGGACAGGGGCTCTGGGGCCAACGTCCTGACTTTC | CATSGDRGSGANVLTF
TRBJ1-1 | TRBV5-1 | . | 16 | medium-sized | TGCGCCAGCAGCTTAACGCAGCGGGCTGGGTTGTCTGAAGCTTTCTTT | CASSLTQRAGLSEAFF
TRBJ2-1 | TRBV5-1 | . | 14 | many | TGCGCCAGCAACTTTGGGACATGGGACAATGAGCAGTTCTTC | CASNFGTWDNEQFF
TRBJ1-2 | TRBV3-1 | . | 12 | many | TGTGCCAGCAGCCAAGGGGCCTATGGCTACACCTTC | CASSQGAYGYTF
TRBJ1-1 | TRBV6-2/TRBV6-3 | . | 13 | . | TGTGCCAGCAGCCCGACAGGCTTCATCTCTGCTTTCTTT | CASSPTGFISAFF
TRBJ2-3 | TRBV27 | TRBD2 | 15 | many | TGTGCCAGCAGGCTAGGGCGGGGGTCCGGAGATACGCAGTATTTT | CASRLGRGSGDTQYF
TRBJ2-3 | TRBV4-2 | TRBD2 | 16 | many | TGTGCCAGCAGCTTACTAGCGGGGACTAGCACAGATACGCAGTATTTT | CASSLLAGTSTDTQYF
TRBJ2-7 | TRBV6-2/TRBV6-3 | . | 14 | . | TGTGCCAGCAAACAACAGCCACGCTCCTACGAGCAGTACTTC | CASKQQPRSYEQYF
TRBJ1-5 | TRBV12-3/TRBV12-4 | TRBD1 | 13 | many | TGTGCCAGCAGTGGACAGGGGAATCAGCCCCAGCATTTT | CASSGQGNQPQHF
TRBJ2-3 | TRBV24-1 | . | 15 | many | TGTGCCACCAGTGGGACACCGATCTTCACAGATACGCAGTATTTT | CATSGTPIFTDTQYF
TRBJ2-2 | TRBV19 | . | 14 | . | TGTGCCAGTAGAACAGGAGAGAACACCGGGGAGCTGTTTTTT | CASRTGENTGELFF
TRBJ2-2 | TRBV11-1 | . | 14 | many | TGTGCCAGCAGCTTACGGGCGAACACCGGGGAGCTGTTTTTT | CASSLRANTGELFF
TRBJ1-2 | TRBV12-5 | . | 14 | many | TGTGCTAGTGGTTCCGACTCAGGGGATTATGGCTACACCTTC | CASGSDSGDYGYTF